A single sample gave rise to the 15 T cell receptor beta chains below, sequenced in a study of OX40 agonist ivuxolimab in advanced cancers. Libraries were prepared by immunoSEQ multiplex PCR; TCRdb keeps only in-frame clonotypes and omits some of them. The table shows approximately 130,000 clones, with about nine tenths occurring only once. The material sequenced was CD4+ or CD8+ T cells sorted from blood, taken in a trial of the OX40 agonist ivuxolimab. The source is an adult with an advanced solid tumor such as melanoma, head and neck, liver or kidney cancer.

The chain uses TRBV10-3 and TRBJ1-1; maybe TRBD1 (5 bases). Germline CDR1 is ENHRY and CDR2 is SYGVKD. The CDR3 consists of 21 residues. Trimming took 3 bases from V and 0 from J, leaving 29 bases between them. The CDR3 sequence: CAISDPMVAGKVPIMNTEAFF. CDR3 sequence (DNA): TGTGCCATCAGTGACCCTATGGTGGCAGGGAAGGTCCCCATCATGAACACTGAAGCTTTCTTT.

V usage is TRBV13 and J usage is TRBJ1-6; 7 bases fit TRBD1. Trimming removed 5 bases from V and 8 bases from J; junction bases left unmatched: 9. The length of the CDR3 is 15 residues. The V gene's germline CDR1 is PRHDT and CDR2 FYEKMQ (reference sequence). The CDR3 here is CASSPAGTEYSPLHF. The DNA of the CDR3 is TGTGCCAGCAGCCCCGCCGGGACAGAATATTCACCCCTCCACTTT.

The V call is TRBV6-1, the J call TRBJ2-4; no clear D gene. Germline V CDR1 and CDR2: MNHNS, SASEGT. CDR3 length: 16 amino acids. V lost 0 bases, J lost 6 bases, and 15 bases lay in between. The CDR3 protein is CASSEAAQAWGNIQYF. The CDR3, as DNA: TGTGCCAGCAGTGAAGCTGCGCAGGCGTGGGGAAACATTCAGTACTTC.

V usage is TRBV5-5 and J usage is TRBJ2-3, with D uncertain. Trimming took off 4 bases at V and 4 bases at J, with 4 bases between the two ends. In germline, CDR1 is SGHKS, CDR2 YYEKEE (reference sequence). This CDR3 is 11 amino acids long. The CDR3 reads CASSLSDTQYF. The CDR3, as DNA: TGTGCCAGCAGCCTTTCAGATACGCAGTATTTT.

The V gene is TRBV5-6, the J gene TRBJ2-5, with 7 bases identical to TRBD1. The J call may be incorrect, as the DNA end agrees better with TRBJ2-7. Germline CDR1 and CDR2: SGHDT and YYEEEE. This CDR3 has 15 amino acids. In DNA form, the CDR3 reads TGTGCCAGCAGCTTGGGAGGGGGCGCAGGTCCCGAGCAGTACTTC. This sequence encodes CASSLGGGAGPEQYF.

The chain recombines TRBV30 with TRBJ1-2; no definite D call. From germline, CDR1 is GTSNPN and CDR2 SVGIG (reference sequence). The CDR3 consists of 11 residues. V lost 5 bases to trimming and J lost 4 bases, with 8 bases between them. CDR3 sequence reads: CAWGQVYGYTF. Here the CDR3 DNA reads TGTGCCTGGGGCCAAGTCTATGGCTACACCTTC.

V and J are TRBV27 and TRBJ1-6; 7 nucleotides align to TRBD1. The CDR3 is made up of 14 amino acids. Germline V gene data show CDR1 as MNHEY and CDR2 as SMNVEV (reference sequence). The V segment lost 7 bases and the J segment 4 bases; nucleotides outside the gene matches: 4. CDR3 region: CASNQQGYNSPLHF. CDR3 nucleotide sequence: TGTGCCAGCAACCAACAGGGGTATAATTCACCCCTCCACTTT.

The chain carries TRBV6-5 and TRBJ2-7; 9 bases are shared with TRBD1. V lost 6 bases and J lost 3; bases outside the gene matches: 3. Germline CDR1 reads MNHEY; CDR2 reads SVGAGI. The CDR3 sequence is 13 residues long. CDR3 sequence: CASRGQGSYEQYF. CDR3 bases: TGTGCCAGCAGGGGACAGGGCAGCTACGAGCAGTACTTC.

The V and J genes are TRBV6-1 and TRBJ1-3, with D unresolved. V was trimmed by 8 bases and J by 0 bases, leaving 8 bases between them. From germline, CDR1 is MNHNS and CDR2 SASEGT. CDR3 length: 13 amino acids. CDR3 DNA sequence: TGTGCCAGCTTTAAAGACTCTGGAAACACCATATATTTT. Its translation: CASFKDSGNTIYF.

This clone appeared a single time. This chain connects TRBV30 to TRBJ2-3; 9 nucleotides line up with TRBD2. This CDR3 has 12 residues. Trimming cost V 7 bases and J 3 bases; bases outside gene matches: 2. Germline values: CDR1 GTSNPN, CDR2 SVGIG (reference sequence). The CDR3 protein is CAFAGGTDTQYF. The CDR3 coding sequence is TGTGCCTTCGCGGGAGGGACAGATACGCAGTATTTT.

CDR3 loop: CASRFRGGNTEAFF. CDR3 sequence (DNA): TGTGCCAGCAGGTTTCGTGGGGGTAACACTGAAGCTTTCTTT. The chain uses TRBV7-9 and TRBJ1-1; TRBD1 is a possible D gene (5 bases). V was shortened by 6 bases and J by 2 bases, with 13 bases between the two germline ends. The CDR3 length is 14 residues. The germline V gene has CDR1 SEHNR and CDR2 FQNEAQ (reference sequence).

The chain links TRBV7-2 to TRBJ1-1; D remains unclear. CDR3 length: 15 amino acids. Trimming removed 1 base from V and 1 base from J, with 10 bases in between. Germline CDR1 SGHTA, CDR2 FQGNSA. The chain's CDR3 is CASSLDGVGNTEAFF. The CDR3 DNA reads TGTGCCAGCAGCTTAGACGGGGTCGGGAACACTGAAGCTTTCTTT. The full variable domain, in which reference TRBV7-2 and TRBJ1-1 provide the parts outside the CDR3, is GAGVSQSPSNKVTEKGKDVELRCDPISGHTALYWYRQSLGQGLEFLIYFQGNSAPDKSGLPSDRFSAERTGGSVSTLTIQRTQQEDSAVYLCASSLDGVGNTEAFFGQGTRLTVV.

This chain joins TRBV7-2 and TRBJ1-1; tentatively, D is TRBD1 (6 bases). This CDR3 spans 15 amino acids. Trimming cost V 7 bases and J 1 base, with 16 bases left between them. CDR1 and CDR2 (germline): SGHTA, FQGNSA. This CDR3 is CASTLVGGGNTEAFF. The CDR3 DNA reads as TGTGCCAGCACCCTAGTTGGGGGCGGGAACACTGAAGCTTTCTTT.

CDR3 residues: CASSPRWGSGNTIYF. The CDR3 nucleotides are TGTGCCAGCAGCCCCCGGTGGGGGTCAGGAAACACCATATATTTT. J is TRBJ1-3 and V is TRBV6-5; D perhaps matches TRBD1 (5 bases). This CDR3 comprises 15 residues. Trimming pared 6 bases from V and 4 bases from J, leaving 16 bases between. From germline, CDR1 is MNHEY and CDR2 SVGAGI.

Here the CDR3 reads CASSRGTGLGNTIYF. The CDR3 nucleotides read TGTGCCAGCAGCCGGGGGACAGGGTTAGGAAACACCATATATTTT. The V gene is TRBV7-2, the J gene TRBJ1-3; 9 bases line up with TRBD1. The CDR3 consists of 15 residues. V lost 5 bases and J lost 4; bases outside the gene matches: 6. Germline V gene sequence: CDR1 SGHTA, CDR2 FQGNSA.